A selection of T cell receptor beta chains follows, all from one sample in a study of T-cell reconstitution after alpha-beta-depleted transplantation in children. In TCRdb, the PCR reads were re-called with MiXCR into one record per CDR3 protein. The sample includes around 670,000 distinct CDR3 sequences, over 10% of them seen just once. Sequencing used PBMCs, obtained before TCRalphabeta/CD19-depleted stem cell transplant. Receptors originate from a girl aged 2-15 years with congenital amegakaryocytic thrombocytopenia, due to receive a stem cell transplant. CDR3s include the opening cysteine and the closing phenylalanine or tryptophan. Fields, in order: D gene, J gene, clone size, V gene, CDR3 protein, CDR3 DNA. D genes are given only for firm matches. The size entry is marked missing in some rows and otherwise reads once, few, many or a size class.

>.|TRBJ2-7|many|TRBV7-9
CASSALSVYEQYF
TGTGCCAGCAGCGCTTTAAGCGTCTACGAGCAGTACTTC
>.|TRBJ1-3|many|TRBV20-1
CSASANSGNTIYF
TGCAGTGCTAGCGCGAACTCTGGAAACACCATATATTTT
>.|TRBJ2-1|few|TRBV29-1
CSVEHPADYNEQFF
TGCAGCGTTGAACATCCCGCGGACTACAATGAGCAGTTCTTC
>TRBD2|TRBJ2-7|.|TRBV27
CASSFASPLAGTYEQYF
TGTGCCAGCAGTTTTGCGTCGCCCCTAGCGGGAACCTACGAGCAGTACTTC
>.|TRBJ1-2|many|TRBV29-1
CSVGGDVLYGYTF
TGCAGCGTTGGAGGGGATGTCCTCTATGGCTACACCTTC
>TRBD1|TRBJ2-7|many|TRBV7-9
CASSLGDRVREQYF
TGTGCCAGCAGCTTAGGGGACAGGGTGCGCGAGCAGTACTTC
>TRBD1|TRBJ2-1|few|TRBV20-1
CSANRGVYNEQFF
TGCAGTGCTAACAGGGGTGTCTACAATGAGCAGTTCTTC
>.|TRBJ2-1|.|TRBV7-8
CASSLGVISYNEQFF
TGTGCCAGCAGCTTAGGGGTTATCTCCTACAATGAGCAGTTCTTC
>TRBD1|TRBJ2-7|many|TRBV5-1
CASSLVGQTNYEQYF
TGCGCCAGCAGCTTGGTGGGACAGACCAACTACGAGCAGTACTTC
>TRBD1|TRBJ2-7|.|TRBV5-1
CASSPEGQGYEQYF
TGCGCCAGCAGCCCGGAGGGACAGGGTTACGAGCAGTACTTC
>.|TRBJ2-7|.|TRBV25-1
CASSVAGTYEQYF
TGTGCCAGCAGTGTTGCGGGGACCTACGAGCAGTACTTC
>.|TRBJ2-5|many|TRBV19
CASSMLAKETQYF
TGTGCCAGTAGTATGCTAGCGAAGGAGACCCAGTACTTC
>.|TRBJ2-5|many|TRBV5-1
CASSLREQETQYF
TGCGCCAGCAGCTTACGGGAGCAAGAGACCCAGTACTTC
>TRBD1|TRBJ2-1|many|TRBV16
CASSPINRPGGYF
TGTGCCAGCAGCCCCATAAATCGGCCAGGGGGTTACTTC
>.|TRBJ2-3|many|TRBV6-1
CASRPGVSDTQYF
TGTGCCAGCAGGCCTGGAGTGTCGGATACGCAGTATTTT
>.|TRBJ2-3|many|TRBV12-3/TRBV12-4
CASSLVLGSSYTDTQYF
TGTGCCAGCAGTTTAGTTTTGGGGAGTTCGTATACAGATACGCAGTATTTT
>.|TRBJ1-6|many|TRBV10-2
CASSAVRGSLGSPLHF
TGCGCCAGCAGTGCGGTTAGGGGCAGTCTCGGTTCACCCCTCCACTTT
>.|TRBJ1-2|.|TRBV30
CAWSVGQYGYTF
TGTGCCTGGAGTGTCGGCCAGTATGGCTACACCTTC
>TRBD1|TRBJ2-1|few|TRBV29-1
CSVGTSGRGIYNEQFF
TGCAGCGTTGGAACCAGCGGCAGGGGGATTTACAATGAGCAGTTCTTC
>.|TRBJ1-6|few|TRBV4-1
CASSQLASSYNSPLHF
TGCGCCAGCAGCCAACTGGCGAGCTCCTATAATTCACCCCTCCACTTT
>.|TRBJ2-7|once|TRBV5-1
CANSPTTNLYYEQYF
TGCGCCAACAGCCCAACGACTAATTTGTACTACGAGCAGTACTTC
>TRBD2|TRBJ2-1|few|TRBV20-1
CSARAPTLAGGNNEQFF
TGCAGTGCTAGAGCGCCTACACTAGCGGGAGGCAACAATGAGCAGTTCTTC
>.|TRBJ1-3|many|TRBV29-1
CSVEEVARGGDTIYF
TGCAGCGTTGAAGAAGTGGCCAGGGGTGGGGACACCATATATTTT
>TRBD2|TRBJ2-2|many|TRBV20-1
CSAPASGSRNTGELFF
TGCAGTGCCCCGGCGAGCGGGAGCCGCAACACCGGGGAGCTGTTTTTT
>TRBD2|TRBJ2-1|many|TRBV7-9
CASSVSGKLSSYNEQFF
TGTGCCAGCAGCGTTAGCGGGAAGCTGAGCTCCTACAATGAGCAGTTCTTC
>.|TRBJ2-1|many|TRBV29-1
CSVLTLWSSYNEQFF
TGCAGCGTCCTAACACTGTGGAGCTCCTACAATGAGCAGTTCTTC
>TRBD2|TRBJ2-1|.|TRBV20-1
CSARSLPGLAGDSGFGEQFF
TGCAGTGCTCGTTCCCTCCCGGGTCTAGCGGGAGACTCGGGATTCGGTGAGCAGTTCTTC
>TRBD1|TRBJ1-4|many|TRBV5-4
CASSRGQGAGELFF
TGTGCCAGCAGCCGGGGACAGGGGGCGGGAGAACTGTTTTTT
>TRBD2|TRBJ2-5|.|TRBV5-6
CASSLNLGLAAQETQYF
TGTGCCAGCAGCTTGAACTTAGGACTAGCAGCCCAAGAGACCCAGTACTTC
>.|TRBJ2-1|few|TRBV29-1
CSGRTASSYNEQFF
TGCAGCGGGCGGACGGCCAGCTCCTACAATGAGCAGTTCTTC
>TRBD1|TRBJ2-1|.|TRBV5-5
CASSLGSWTGANEQFF
TGTGCCAGCAGCCTGGGAAGTTGGACAGGGGCCAATGAGCAGTTCTTC
>.|TRBJ2-5|many|TRBV29-1
CSVEQVQGETQYF
TGCAGCGTTGAACAGGTTCAGGGAGAGACCCAGTACTTC
>TRBD2|TRBJ2-1|few|TRBV4-1
CASSQGGMRLAGTSSYNEQFF
TGCGCCAGCAGCCAAGGGGGGATGCGACTAGCGGGGACGAGCTCCTACAATGAGCAGTTCTTC
>.|TRBJ2-1|many|TRBV5-6
CASSLSQGGYNEQFF
TGTGCCAGCAGCTTGAGTCAGGGGGGCTACAATGAGCAGTTCTTC
>.|TRBJ1-6|many|TRBV12-3/TRBV12-4
CASSFAGGRRAPLHF
TGTGCCAGCAGTTTCGCCGGGGGCAGAAGGGCACCCCTCCACTTT
>TRBD1|TRBJ2-4|.|TRBV2
CASRRDRAVAKNIQYF
TGTGCCAGCAGGAGGGACAGGGCCGTCGCCAAAAACATTCAGTACTTC
>TRBD2|TRBJ2-7|few|TRBV7-9
CASSLELAGAREQYF
TGTGCCAGCAGCTTAGAACTAGCGGGAGCAAGGGAGCAGTACTTC
>.|TRBJ2-1|many|TRBV5-1
CASSFGIDHNEQFF
TGCGCCAGCAGCTTCGGGATAGATCACAATGAGCAGTTCTTC
>TRBD1|TRBJ2-1|.|TRBV10-3
CAISKPGQGQVDYNEQFF
TGTGCCATCTCCAAGCCGGGACAGGGTCAGGTAGACTACAATGAGCAGTTCTTC
>.|TRBJ1-3|few|TRBV7-9
CASSFTDGNTIYF
TGTGCCAGCAGCTTTACCGACGGAAACACCATATATTTT
>TRBD1|TRBJ2-2|.|TRBV11-2
CASSSLGTGHTGELFF
TGTGCCAGCAGCTCGCTAGGGACAGGGCACACCGGGGAGCTGTTTTTT
>.|TRBJ2-1|many|TRBV4-1
CASRLSNPENNEQFF
TGCGCCAGCAGGCTATCTAACCCGGAGAACAATGAGCAGTTCTTC
>TRBD1|TRBJ2-3|many|TRBV30
CAGTGVRTDTQYF
TGTGCCGGGACAGGGGTGCGGACAGATACGCAGTATTTT
>.|TRBJ2-7|.|TRBV5-1
CASSPDYFYESEQYF
TGCGCCAGCAGCCCGGACTATTTCTACGAGTCTGAGCAGTACTTC
>.|TRBJ2-1|few|TRBV7-9
CASHGTSNEQFF
TGTGCCAGCCACGGGACGAGCAATGAGCAGTTCTTC
>TRBD1|TRBJ2-5|.|TRBV6-2/TRBV6-3
CASKGQIQETQYF
TGTGCCAGCAAGGGACAGATTCAAGAGACCCAGTACTTC
>.|TRBJ2-1|many|TRBV20-1
CSASTNLYNEQFF
TGCAGTGCCTCGACCAACCTCTACAATGAGCAGTTCTTC
>.|TRBJ2-1|many|TRBV7-9
CAIPFVGEQFF
TGTGCCATCCCATTCGTCGGTGAGCAGTTCTTC
>.|TRBJ1-5|many|TRBV5-6
CASSFSPQGAQHF
TGTGCCAGCAGCTTTTCGCCACAAGGAGCCCAGCATTTT